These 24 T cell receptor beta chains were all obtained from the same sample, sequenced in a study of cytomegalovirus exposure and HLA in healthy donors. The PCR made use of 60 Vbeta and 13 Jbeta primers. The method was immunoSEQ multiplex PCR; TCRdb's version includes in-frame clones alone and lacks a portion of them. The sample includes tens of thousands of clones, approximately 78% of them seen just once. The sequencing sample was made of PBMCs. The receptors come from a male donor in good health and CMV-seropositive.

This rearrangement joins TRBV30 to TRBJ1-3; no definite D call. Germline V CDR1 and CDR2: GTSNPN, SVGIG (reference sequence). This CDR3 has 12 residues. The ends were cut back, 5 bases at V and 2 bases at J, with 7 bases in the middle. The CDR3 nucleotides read TGTGCCTGGGCTCGGGCTGGAAACACCATATATTTT. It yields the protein CAWARAGNTIYF.

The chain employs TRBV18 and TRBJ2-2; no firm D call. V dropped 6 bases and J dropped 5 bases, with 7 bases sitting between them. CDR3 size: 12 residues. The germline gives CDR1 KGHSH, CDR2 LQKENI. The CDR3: CASSPRTGELFF. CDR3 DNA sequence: TGTGCCAGCTCCCCCAGGACCGGGGAGCTGTTTTTT.

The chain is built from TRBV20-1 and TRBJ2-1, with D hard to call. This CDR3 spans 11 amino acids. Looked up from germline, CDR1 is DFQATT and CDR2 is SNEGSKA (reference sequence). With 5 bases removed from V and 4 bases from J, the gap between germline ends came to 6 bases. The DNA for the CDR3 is TGCAGTGCTGGCTCTTACAATGAGCAGTTCTTC. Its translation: CSAGSYNEQFF.

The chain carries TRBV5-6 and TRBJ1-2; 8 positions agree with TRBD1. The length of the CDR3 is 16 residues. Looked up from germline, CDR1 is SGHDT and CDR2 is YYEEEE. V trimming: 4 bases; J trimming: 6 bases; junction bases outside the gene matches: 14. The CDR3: CASSPAGQGWYNGYTF. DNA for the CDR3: TGTGCCAGCAGCCCGGCAGGACAGGGCTGGTATAATGGCTACACCTTC.

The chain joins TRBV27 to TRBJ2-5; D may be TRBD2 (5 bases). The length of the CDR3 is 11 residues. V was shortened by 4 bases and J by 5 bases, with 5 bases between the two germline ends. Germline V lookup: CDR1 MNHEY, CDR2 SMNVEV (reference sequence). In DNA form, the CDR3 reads TGTGCCAGCAGTTCGGGGGAGACCCAGTACTTC. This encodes CASSSGETQYF.

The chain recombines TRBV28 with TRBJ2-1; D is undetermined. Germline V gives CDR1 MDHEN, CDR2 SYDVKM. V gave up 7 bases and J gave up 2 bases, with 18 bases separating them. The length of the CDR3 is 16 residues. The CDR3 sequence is CASKPGGTITYNEQFF. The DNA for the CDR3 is TGTGCCAGCAAACCCGGCGGAACGATAACCTACAATGAGCAGTTCTTC.

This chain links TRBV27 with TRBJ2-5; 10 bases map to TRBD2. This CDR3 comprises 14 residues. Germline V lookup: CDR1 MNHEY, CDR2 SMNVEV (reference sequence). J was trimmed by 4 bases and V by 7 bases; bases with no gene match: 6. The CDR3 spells CASNLAGDRETQYF. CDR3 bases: TGTGCCAGCAATCTAGCGGGAGATCGAGAGACCCAGTACTTC.

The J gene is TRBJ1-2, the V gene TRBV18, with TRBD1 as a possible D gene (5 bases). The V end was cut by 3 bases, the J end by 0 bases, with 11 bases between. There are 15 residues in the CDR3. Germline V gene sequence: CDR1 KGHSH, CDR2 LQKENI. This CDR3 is CASSPLDTPNYGYTF. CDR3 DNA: TGTGCCAGCTCACCCCTGGACACACCTAACTATGGCTACACCTTC.

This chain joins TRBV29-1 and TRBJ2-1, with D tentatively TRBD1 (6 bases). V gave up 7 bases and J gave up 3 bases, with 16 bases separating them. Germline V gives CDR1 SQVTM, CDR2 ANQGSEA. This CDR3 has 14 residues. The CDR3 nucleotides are TGCAGCGGAACACAGGGATGGGGCTACAATGAGCAGTTCTTC. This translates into CSGTQGWGYNEQFF.

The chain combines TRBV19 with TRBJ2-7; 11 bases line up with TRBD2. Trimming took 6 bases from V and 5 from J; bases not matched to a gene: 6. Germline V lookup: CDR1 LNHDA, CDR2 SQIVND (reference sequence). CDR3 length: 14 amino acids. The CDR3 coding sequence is TGTGCCAGTAGGACCCTAGCGGGAGGCCACGAGCAGTACTTC. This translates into CASRTLAGGHEQYF.

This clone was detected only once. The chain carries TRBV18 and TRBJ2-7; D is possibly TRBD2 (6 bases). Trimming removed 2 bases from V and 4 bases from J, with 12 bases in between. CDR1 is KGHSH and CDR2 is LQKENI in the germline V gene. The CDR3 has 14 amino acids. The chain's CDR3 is CASSPDASAYEQYF. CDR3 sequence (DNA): TGTGCCAGCTCACCAGACGCTAGCGCGTACGAGCAGTACTTC.

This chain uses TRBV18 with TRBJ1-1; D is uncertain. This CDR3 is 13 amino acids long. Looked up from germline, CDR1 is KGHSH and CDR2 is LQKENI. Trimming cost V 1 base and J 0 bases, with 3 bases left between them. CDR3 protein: CASSPLLNTEAFF. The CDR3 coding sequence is TGTGCCAGCTCACCACTCTTGAACACTGAAGCTTTCTTT.

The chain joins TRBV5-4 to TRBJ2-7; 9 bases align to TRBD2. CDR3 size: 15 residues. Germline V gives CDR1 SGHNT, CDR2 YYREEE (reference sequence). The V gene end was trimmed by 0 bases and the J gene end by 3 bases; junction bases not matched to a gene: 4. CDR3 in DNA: TGTGCCAGCAGCTTGGCGGGCGGGGGGGGCTACGAGCAGTACTTC. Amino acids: CASSLAGGGGYEQYF.

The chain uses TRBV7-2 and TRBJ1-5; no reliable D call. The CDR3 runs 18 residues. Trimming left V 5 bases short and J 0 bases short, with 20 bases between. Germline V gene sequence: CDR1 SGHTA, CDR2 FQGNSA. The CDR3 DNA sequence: TGTGCCAGCAGCCCCCCGAAGGGCCGGGGTGATAGCAATCAGCCCCAGCATTTT. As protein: CASSPPKGRGDSNQPQHF.

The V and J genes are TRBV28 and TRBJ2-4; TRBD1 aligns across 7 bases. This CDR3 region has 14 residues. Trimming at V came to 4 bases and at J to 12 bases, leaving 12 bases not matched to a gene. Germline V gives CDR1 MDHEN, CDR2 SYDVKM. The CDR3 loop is CASSSLTGTVSQYF. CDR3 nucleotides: TGTGCCAGCAGTTCCCTCACCGGGACAGTAAGTCAGTACTTC.

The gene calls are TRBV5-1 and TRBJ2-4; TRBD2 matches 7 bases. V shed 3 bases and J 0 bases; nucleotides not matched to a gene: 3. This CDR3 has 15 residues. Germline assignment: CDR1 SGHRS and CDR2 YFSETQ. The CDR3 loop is CASSSIAGAKNIQYF. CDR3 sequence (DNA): TGCGCCAGCAGCTCGATAGCGGGAGCCAAAAACATTCAGTACTTC.

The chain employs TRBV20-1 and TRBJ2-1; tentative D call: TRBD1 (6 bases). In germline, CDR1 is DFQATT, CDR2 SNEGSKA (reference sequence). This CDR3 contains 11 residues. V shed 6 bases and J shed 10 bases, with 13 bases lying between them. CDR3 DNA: TGCAGTGCCAGGGGATTGGACGAGCAGTTCTTC. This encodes CSARGLDEQFF.

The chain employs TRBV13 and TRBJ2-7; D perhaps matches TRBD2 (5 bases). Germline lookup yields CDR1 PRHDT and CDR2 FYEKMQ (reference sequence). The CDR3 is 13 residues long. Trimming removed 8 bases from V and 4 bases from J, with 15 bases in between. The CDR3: CASVQASGYEQYF. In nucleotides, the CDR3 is TGTGCCAGCGTCCAGGCCTCGGGGTACGAGCAGTACTTC.

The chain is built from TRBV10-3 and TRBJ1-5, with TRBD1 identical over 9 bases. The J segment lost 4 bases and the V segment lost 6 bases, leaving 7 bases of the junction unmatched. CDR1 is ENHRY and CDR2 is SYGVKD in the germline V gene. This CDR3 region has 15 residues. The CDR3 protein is CAIREGQGANQPQHF. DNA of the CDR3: TGTGCCATCAGGGAGGGACAGGGTGCAAATCAGCCCCAGCATTTT.

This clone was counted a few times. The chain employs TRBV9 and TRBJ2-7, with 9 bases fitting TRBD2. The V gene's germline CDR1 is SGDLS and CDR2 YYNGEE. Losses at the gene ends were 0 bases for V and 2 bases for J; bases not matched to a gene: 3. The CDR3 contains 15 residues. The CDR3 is CASSVEAGGTYEQYF. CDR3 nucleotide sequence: TGTGCCAGCAGCGTAGAAGCGGGAGGTACCTACGAGCAGTACTTC.

This CDR3 reads CASSLVRGALGRGYTF. CDR3 nucleotide sequence: TGTGCCAGCAGCTTGGTCAGGGGGGCGCTCGGTCGTGGCTACACCTTC. The rearrangement links TRBV5-6 to TRBJ1-2; 7 nucleotides match TRBD1. Trimming cost V 0 bases and J 7 bases; bases outside gene matches: 12. The CDR3 runs to 16 residues. CDR1 is SGHDT, CDR2 YYEEEE, per germline.

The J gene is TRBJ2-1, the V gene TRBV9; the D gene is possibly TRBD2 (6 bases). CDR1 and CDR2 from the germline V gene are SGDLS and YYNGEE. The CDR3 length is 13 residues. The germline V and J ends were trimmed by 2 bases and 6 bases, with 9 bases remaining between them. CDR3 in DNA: TGTGCCAGCAGCGTGGCCGGGGGCAATGAGCAGTTCTTC. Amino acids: CASSVAGGNEQFF. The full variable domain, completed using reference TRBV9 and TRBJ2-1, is DSGVTQTPKHLITATGQRVTLRCSPRSGDLSVYWYQQSLDQGLQFLIQYYNGEERAKGNILERFSAQQFPDLHSELNLSSLELGDSALYFCASSVAGGNEQFFGPGTRLTVL.

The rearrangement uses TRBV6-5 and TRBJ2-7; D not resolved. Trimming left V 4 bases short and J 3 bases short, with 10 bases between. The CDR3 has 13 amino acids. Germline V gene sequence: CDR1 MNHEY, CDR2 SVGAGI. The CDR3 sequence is CASSLNRGYEQYF. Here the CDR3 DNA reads TGTGCCAGCAGTTTAAACCGCGGCTACGAGCAGTACTTC.

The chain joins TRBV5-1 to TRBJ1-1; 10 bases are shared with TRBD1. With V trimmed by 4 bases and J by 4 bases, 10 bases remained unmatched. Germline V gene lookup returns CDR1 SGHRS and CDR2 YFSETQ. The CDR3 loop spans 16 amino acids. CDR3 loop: CASSQGQGGFVTEAFF. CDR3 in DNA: TGCGCCAGCAGCCAAGGACAGGGGGGGTTTGTCACTGAAGCTTTCTTT.